What follows is one T cell receptor beta chain and its context. The antigen is unknown. The record originates from a study of T cells in localized non-small cell lung cancer. The study, taken as a whole, reports: Adjacent lung tissue had a median approximately 57 of the top 100 clones found in the tumor. Heterogeneity cannot be ruled out, as sequencing used one tumor region only. The study found T cell clonality highest in uninvolved adjacent lung, above tumor.

Trimming removed 5 bases from V and 0 bases from J; junction bases left unmatched: 12. Germline V gene data show CDR1 as MNHEY and CDR2 as SMNVEV (reference sequence). This CDR3 is 17 amino acids long. Clones were sequenced by immunoSEQ multiplex PCR, and TCRdb holds only the in-frame ones, with some missing. The sample holds under 70,000 clones, roughly 89% seen once. The material sequenced was peripheral blood, taken before any cancer treatment. The chain uses TRBV27 and TRBJ2-7; 8 nucleotides match TRBD1. The clonotype originates from a woman aged 35 to 69 with stage I lung adenocarcinoma. The CDR3 nucleotides are TGTGCCAGCAGTGAGCCACCGGGACAGGCAAGCTCCTACGAGCAGTACTTC. This sequence encodes CASSEPPGQASSYEQYF.